This T cell receptor (beta chain) was retrieved from a study of T cell responses to AZD1222 COVID-19 vaccine. On this clone itself: Its antigen remains unidentified.

Overall study findings and caveats: The number of AZD1222 recipients seropositive at baseline was only five to seven. It should be noted that donors were predominantly white British and more often female, and clonal diversity was possibly underestimated. The study found vaccine-associated CD4 TCRs spanning spike, dominant at 160-218 and 743-854. Nearly half of spike-specific TCRs reportedly target variant regions that are unmutated in the B.1.351 and B.1.1.7 variants.

Repertoires were generated with immunoSEQ multiplex PCR, while TCRdb's copy carries only in-frame clones and drops some. The repertoire consists of 40,000 to 45,000 clones, with roughly 77% occurring once and the leading ten covering about a fifth. CDR1 SQVTM and CDR2 ANQGSEA come from the germline V gene. The CDR3 has 14 residues. V was clipped by 5 bases and J by 0 bases, with 13 bases between them. The sequenced sample was peripheral blood, obtained 28 days after the second dose of the MenACWY control vaccine. The chain has TRBV29-1 and TRBJ1-1; no clear D gene. The source is an adult who received the MenACWY meningococcal vaccine as a control. The CDR3 protein is CSVWMGRLNTEAFF. The CDR3 bases are TGCAGCGTTTGGATGGGGAGGTTGAACACTGAAGCTTTCTTT.